This T cell receptor (beta chain) was recovered during a study of Ad26.COV2.S vaccination and SARS-CoV-2 variants. The study's findings and limits: Breadth and depth estimates from TCRs may understate total T cell responses.

Points on this clone: Its specificity is unknown.

Deletions cut 4 bases from V and 3 bases from J, with 9 bases between. This CDR3 comprises 13 residues. Germline assignment: CDR1 LGHDT and CDR2 YNNKEL (reference sequence). Libraries were prepared by immunoSEQ multiplex PCR; TCRdb keeps only in-frame clonotypes and omits some of them. The table includes 350,000 to 500,000 clones, about 90% detected once. The treatment here: approximately 18 received Ad26.COV2.S at low or high dose, single or two shots; 5 received placebo; per-sample allocation not given. Samples were taken on day 63 after the first vaccine or placebo injection. Specimen: peripheral blood, collected in a trial of Ad26.COV2.S vaccine versus placebo. The TCR sequence derives from a person between 18 and 59 years old who received the Ad26.COV2.S COVID-19 vaccine or a placebo. The V call is TRBV3-1 (or the pseudogene TRBV3-2), the J call TRBJ1-2; D possibly corresponds to TRBD1 (5 bases). The CDR3 sequence: CASSRDSHYGYTF. In DNA, the CDR3 is TGTGCCAGCAGCCGAGACAGCCACTATGGCTACACCTTC.